What follows describes a single TCR beta chain. Sequencing was performed with immunoSEQ multiplex PCR; in TCRdb, only in-frame clones are kept and a portion is missing. This sample has 200,000 to 300,000 clones, with approximately 87% found just once. This sample is drawn from a study of blood T cell repertoires in COVID-19. Sequenced sample: peripheral blood. This sequence originates from a woman aged 40 to 50 who had recovered from COVID-19.

CDR3 region: CASSESRDEQYF. The CDR3 coding sequence is TGTGCCAGCAGTGAATCCCGAGACGAGCAGTACTTC. This rearrangement joins TRBV25-1 to TRBJ2-7, with D uncertain. The CDR3 has 12 residues. V lost 1 base, J lost 5 bases, and 6 bases lay in between. Germline V CDR1 and CDR2: MGHDK, SYGVNS.